This TCR beta chain derives from a study of T cell responses to AZD1222 COVID-19 vaccine. A single count supports this clone. Its matching antigen is unknown. The CDR3 is 15 amino acids. Germline assignment: CDR1 SNHLY and CDR2 FYNNEI. V was cut by 1 base and J by 1 base, with 7 bases left in between. Repertoires were generated with immunoSEQ multiplex PCR, while TCRdb's copy carries only in-frame clones and drops some. This table holds around 100,000 clones, around 90% found once. Study-wide results and limits: Donor demographics were predominantly white British with a female majority; clonal diversity may be underestimated. Dominant at 160-218 and 743-854, vaccine-associated CD4 TCRs also spanned spike. In the spike-specific TCR repertoire, nearly half reportedly target unmutated variant regions.

The sample in question was peripheral blood, obtained on day 0 of AZD1222 vaccination. The TCR was taken from an adult in good health. The chain uses TRBV2 and TRBJ2-2; D unresolved. In nucleotides, the CDR3 is TGTGCCAGCAGTGAAGGGACCCTGAACACCGGGGAGCTGTTTTTT. It codes for CASSEGTLNTGELFF. The variable domain in full, completed from reference TRBV2 and TRBJ2-2, reads EPEVTQTPSHQVTQMGQEVILRCVPISNHLYFYWYRQILGQKVEFLVSFYNNEISEKSEIFDDQFSVERPDGSNFTLKIRSTKLEDSAMYFCASSEGTLNTGELFFGEGSRLTVL.